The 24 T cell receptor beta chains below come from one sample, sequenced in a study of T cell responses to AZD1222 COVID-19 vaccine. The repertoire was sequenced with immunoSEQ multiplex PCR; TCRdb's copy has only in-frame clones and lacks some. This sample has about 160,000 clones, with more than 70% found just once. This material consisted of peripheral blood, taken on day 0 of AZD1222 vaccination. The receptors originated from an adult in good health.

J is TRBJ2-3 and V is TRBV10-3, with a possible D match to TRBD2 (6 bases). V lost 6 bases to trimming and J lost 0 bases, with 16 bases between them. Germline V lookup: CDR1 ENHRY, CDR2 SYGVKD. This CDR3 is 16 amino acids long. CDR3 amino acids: CAISVPRETSTDTQYF. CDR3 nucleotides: TGTGCCATCAGCGTCCCGCGGGAAACTAGCACAGATACGCAGTATTTT.

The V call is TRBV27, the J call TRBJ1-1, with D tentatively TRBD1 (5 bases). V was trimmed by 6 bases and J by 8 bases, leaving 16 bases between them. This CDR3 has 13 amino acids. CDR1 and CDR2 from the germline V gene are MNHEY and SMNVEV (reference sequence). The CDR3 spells CASSPGTGGEAFF. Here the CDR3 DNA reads TGTGCCAGCAGCCCTGGGACGGGGGGAGAAGCTTTCTTT.

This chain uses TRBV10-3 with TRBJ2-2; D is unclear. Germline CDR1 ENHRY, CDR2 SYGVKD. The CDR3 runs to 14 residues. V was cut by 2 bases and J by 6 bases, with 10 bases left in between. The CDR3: CAISEALTSGELFF. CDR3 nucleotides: TGTGCCATCAGTGAGGCCCTGACTTCCGGGGAGCTGTTTTTT.

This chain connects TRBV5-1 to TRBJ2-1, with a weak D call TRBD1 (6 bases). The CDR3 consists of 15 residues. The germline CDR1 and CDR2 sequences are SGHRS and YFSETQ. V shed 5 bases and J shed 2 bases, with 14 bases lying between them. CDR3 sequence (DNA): TGCGCCAGCAGATCGGACAGTTACCCCTACAATGAGCAGTTCTTC. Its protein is CASRSDSYPYNEQFF.

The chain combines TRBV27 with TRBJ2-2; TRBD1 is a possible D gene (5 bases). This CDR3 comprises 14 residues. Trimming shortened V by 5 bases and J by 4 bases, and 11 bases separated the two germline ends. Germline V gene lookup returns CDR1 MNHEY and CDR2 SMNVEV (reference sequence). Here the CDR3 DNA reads TGTGCCAGCAGTGGGCAGGGTGCCACCGGGGAGCTGTTTTTT. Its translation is CASSGQGATGELFF.

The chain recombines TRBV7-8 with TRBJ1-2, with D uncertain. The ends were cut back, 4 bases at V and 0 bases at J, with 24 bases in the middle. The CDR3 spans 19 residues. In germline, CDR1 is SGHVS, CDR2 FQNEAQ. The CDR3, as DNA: TGTGCCAGCAGCTATATAACGCCTGGACTAGGGTCGGCTAACTATGGCTACACCTTC. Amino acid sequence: CASSYITPGLGSANYGYTF.

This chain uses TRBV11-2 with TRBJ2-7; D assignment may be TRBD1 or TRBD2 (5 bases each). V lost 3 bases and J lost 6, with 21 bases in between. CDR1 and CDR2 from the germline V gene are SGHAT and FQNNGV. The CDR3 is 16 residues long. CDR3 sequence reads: CASSFHMGTHTGEQYF. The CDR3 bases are TGTGCCAGCAGCTTTCATATGGGGACGCATACCGGCGAGCAGTACTTC.

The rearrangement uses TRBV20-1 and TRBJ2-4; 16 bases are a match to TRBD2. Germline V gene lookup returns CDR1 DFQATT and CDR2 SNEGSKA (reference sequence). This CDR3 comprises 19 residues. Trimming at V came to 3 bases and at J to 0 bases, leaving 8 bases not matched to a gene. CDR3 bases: TGCAGTGCTAGTGTCCCGGGACTAGCGGGGGGGCTAGCCAAAAACATTCAGTACTTC. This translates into CSASVPGLAGGLAKNIQYF.

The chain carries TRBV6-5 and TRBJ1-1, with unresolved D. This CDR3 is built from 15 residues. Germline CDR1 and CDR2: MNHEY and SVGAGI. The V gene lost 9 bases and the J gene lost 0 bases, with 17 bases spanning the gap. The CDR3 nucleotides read TGTGCCAGTATGACCGCCAGTCCAATGAACACTGAAGCTTTCTTT. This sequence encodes CASMTASPMNTEAFF.

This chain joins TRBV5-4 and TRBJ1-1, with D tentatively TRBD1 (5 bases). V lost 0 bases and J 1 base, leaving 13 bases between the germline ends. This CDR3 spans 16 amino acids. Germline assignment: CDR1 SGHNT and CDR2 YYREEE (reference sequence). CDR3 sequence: CASSLAGGGENTEAFF. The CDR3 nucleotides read TGTGCCAGCAGCTTGGCCGGGGGTGGAGAGAACACTGAAGCTTTCTTT.

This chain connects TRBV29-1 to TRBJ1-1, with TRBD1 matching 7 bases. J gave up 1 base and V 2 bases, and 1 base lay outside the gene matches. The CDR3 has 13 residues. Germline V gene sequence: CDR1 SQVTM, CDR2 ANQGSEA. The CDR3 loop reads CSVERQGNTEAFF. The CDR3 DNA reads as TGCAGCGTTGAAAGACAGGGGAACACTGAAGCTTTCTTT. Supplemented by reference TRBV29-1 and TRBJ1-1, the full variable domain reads SAVISQKPSRDICQRGTSLTIQCQVDSQVTMMFWYRQQPGQSLTLIATANQGSEATYESGFVIDKFPISRPNLTFSTLTVSNMSPEDSSIYLCSVERQGNTEAFFGQGTRLTVV.

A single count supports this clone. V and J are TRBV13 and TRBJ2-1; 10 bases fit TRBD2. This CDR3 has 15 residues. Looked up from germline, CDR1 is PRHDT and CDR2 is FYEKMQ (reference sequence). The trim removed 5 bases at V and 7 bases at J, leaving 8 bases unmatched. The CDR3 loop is CASSIEREGRNEQFF. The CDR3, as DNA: TGTGCCAGCAGCATCGAGCGGGAGGGCAGGAATGAGCAGTTCTTC.

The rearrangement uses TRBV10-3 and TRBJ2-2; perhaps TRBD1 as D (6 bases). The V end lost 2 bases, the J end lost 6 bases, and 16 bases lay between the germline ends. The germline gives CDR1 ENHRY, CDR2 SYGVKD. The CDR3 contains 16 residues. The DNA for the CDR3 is TGTGCCATCAGTGAGGCTGTCGACAGGAAAGCCGGGGAGCTGTTTTTT. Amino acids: CAISEAVDRKAGELFF.

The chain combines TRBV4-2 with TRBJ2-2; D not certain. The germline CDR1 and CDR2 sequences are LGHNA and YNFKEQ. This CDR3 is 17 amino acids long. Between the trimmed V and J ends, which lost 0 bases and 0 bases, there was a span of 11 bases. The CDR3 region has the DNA TGTGCCAGCAGCCAAGAAGAAGCAAGGACGAACACCGGGGAGCTGTTTTTT. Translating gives CASSQEEARTNTGELFF.

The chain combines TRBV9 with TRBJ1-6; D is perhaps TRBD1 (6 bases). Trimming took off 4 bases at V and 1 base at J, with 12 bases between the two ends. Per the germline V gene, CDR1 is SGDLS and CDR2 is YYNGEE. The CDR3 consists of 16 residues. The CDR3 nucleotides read TGTGCCAGCAGCCCAAGACAGGAGTCCTATAATTCACCCCTCCACTTT. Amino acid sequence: CASSPRQESYNSPLHF. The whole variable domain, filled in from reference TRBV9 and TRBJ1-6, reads DSGVTQTPKHLITATGQRVTLRCSPRSGDLSVYWYQQSLDQGLQFLIQYYNGEERAKGNILERFSAQQFPDLHSELNLSSLELGDSALYFCASSPRQESYNSPLHFGNGTRLTVT.

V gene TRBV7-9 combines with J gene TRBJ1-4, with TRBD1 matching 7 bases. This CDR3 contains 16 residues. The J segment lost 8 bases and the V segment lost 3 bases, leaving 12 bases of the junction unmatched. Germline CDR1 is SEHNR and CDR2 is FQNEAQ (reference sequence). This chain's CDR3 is CASSFYRQGRLEKLFF. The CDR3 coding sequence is TGTGCCAGCAGCTTTTATCGACAGGGTAGGTTGGAAAAACTGTTTTTT.

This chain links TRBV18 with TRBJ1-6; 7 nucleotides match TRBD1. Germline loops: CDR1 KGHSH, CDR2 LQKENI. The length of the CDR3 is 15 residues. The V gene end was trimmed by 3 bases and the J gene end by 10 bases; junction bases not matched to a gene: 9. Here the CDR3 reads CASSPDRVVRSPLHF. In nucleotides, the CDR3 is TGTGCCAGCTCACCCGACAGGGTCGTTAGGTCACCCCTCCACTTT.

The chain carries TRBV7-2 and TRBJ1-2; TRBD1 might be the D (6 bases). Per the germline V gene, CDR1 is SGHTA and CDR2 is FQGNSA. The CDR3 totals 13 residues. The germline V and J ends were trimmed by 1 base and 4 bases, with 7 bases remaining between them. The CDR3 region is CASSLETGYGYTF. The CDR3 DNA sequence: TGTGCCAGCAGCTTAGAGACAGGCTATGGCTACACCTTC.

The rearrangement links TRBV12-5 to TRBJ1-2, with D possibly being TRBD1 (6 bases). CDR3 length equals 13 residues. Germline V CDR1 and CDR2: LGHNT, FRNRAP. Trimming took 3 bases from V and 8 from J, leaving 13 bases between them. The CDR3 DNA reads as TGTGCTAGTGGTTTAGGGCAGGGGCTCGGCTACACCTTC. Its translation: CASGLGQGLGYTF.

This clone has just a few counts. CDR3 sequence reads: CAGKPADSSYEQYF. CDR3 nucleotides: TGTGCCGGAAAACCAGCGGACAGCTCCTACGAGCAGTACTTC. J is TRBJ2-7 and V is TRBV30; TRBD1 is a possible D gene (6 bases). Trimming left V 8 bases short and J 0 bases short, with 17 bases between. This CDR3 has 14 residues. Germline V CDR1 and CDR2: GTSNPN, SVGIG (reference sequence).

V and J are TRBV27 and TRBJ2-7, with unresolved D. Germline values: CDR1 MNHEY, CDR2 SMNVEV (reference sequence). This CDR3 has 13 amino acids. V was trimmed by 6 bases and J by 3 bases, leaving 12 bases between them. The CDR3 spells CASRRQGSYEQYF. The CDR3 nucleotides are TGTGCCAGCAGAAGACAAGGAAGCTACGAGCAGTACTTC.

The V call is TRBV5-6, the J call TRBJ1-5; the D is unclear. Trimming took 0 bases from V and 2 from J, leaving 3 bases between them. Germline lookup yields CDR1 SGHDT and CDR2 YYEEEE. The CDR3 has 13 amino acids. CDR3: CASSLAGNQPQHF. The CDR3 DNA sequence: TGTGCCAGCAGCTTGGCCGGCAATCAGCCCCAGCATTTT.

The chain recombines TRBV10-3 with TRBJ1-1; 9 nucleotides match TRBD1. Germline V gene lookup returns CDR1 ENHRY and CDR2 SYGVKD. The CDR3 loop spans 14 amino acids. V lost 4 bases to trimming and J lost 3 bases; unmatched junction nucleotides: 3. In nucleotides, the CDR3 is TGTGCCATCAGTGGGACAGGGGAGGACACTGAAGCTTTCTTT. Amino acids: CAISGTGEDTEAFF.

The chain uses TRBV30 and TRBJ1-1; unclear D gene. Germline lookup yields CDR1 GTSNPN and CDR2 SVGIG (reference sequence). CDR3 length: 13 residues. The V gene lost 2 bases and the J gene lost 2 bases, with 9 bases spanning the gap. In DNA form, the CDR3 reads TGTGCCTGGAGTCCCACAGCCAACACTGAAGCTTTCTTT. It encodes CAWSPTANTEAFF.